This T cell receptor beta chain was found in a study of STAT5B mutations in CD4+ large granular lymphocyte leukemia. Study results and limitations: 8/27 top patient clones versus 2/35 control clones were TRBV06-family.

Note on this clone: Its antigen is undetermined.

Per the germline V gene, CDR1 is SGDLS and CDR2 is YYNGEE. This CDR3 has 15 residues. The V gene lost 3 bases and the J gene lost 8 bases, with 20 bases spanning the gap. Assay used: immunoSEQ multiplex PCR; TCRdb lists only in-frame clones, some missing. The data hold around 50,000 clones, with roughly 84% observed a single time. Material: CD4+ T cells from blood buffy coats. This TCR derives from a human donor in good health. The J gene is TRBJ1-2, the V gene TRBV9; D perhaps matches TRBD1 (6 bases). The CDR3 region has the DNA TGTGCCAGCAGCGCATTGGGGGGGGGCGCGTCCGGCTACACCTTC. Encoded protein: CASSALGGGASGYTF.